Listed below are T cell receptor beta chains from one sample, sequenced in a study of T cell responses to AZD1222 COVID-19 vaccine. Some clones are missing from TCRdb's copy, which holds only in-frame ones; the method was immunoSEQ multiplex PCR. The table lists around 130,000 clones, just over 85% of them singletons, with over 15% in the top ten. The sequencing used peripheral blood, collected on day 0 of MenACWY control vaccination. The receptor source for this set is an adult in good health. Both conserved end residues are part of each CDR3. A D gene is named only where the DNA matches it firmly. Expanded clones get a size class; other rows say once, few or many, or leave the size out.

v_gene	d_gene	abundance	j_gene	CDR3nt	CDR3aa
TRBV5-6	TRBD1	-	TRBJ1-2	TGTGCCAGCAGCTGGGTGACAGGGGGCTCTGGCTACACCTTC	CASSWVTGGSGYTF
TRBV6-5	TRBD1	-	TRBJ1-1	TGTGCCAGCAGTTACACCAGGGGGCTCACTGAAGCTTTCTTT	CASSYTRGLTEAFF
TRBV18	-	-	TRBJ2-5	TGTGCCAGCTCACCACCGGCTAAAGAGACCCAGTACTTC	CASSPPAKETQYF
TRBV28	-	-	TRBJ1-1	TGTGCCAGCAGTTCCTCCCCCGGGACTGAAGCTTTCTTT	CASSSSPGTEAFF
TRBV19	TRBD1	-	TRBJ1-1	TGTGCCAGTAGTATAGGTAACAGGGGGGTCGTGAACACTGAAGCTTTCTTT	CASSIGNRGVVNTEAFF
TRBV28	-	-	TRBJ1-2	TGTGCCAGCCACAGGCTTCAGTCGCTTCCTCATCAGGGCGGCTACACCTTC	CASHRLQSLPHQGGYTF
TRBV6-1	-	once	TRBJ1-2	TGTGCCAGCAGTGAATTGTCAGCTTATGGCTACACCTTC	CASSELSAYGYTF
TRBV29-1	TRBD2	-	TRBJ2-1	TGCAGCGTTGTAGCGGGACTAAATTCCTACAATGAGCAGTTCTTC	CSVVAGLNSYNEQFF
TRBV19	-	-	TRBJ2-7	TGTGCCAGTAGTCCCCTCCGGCGGGGAGCCTACGAGCAGTACTTC	CASSPLRRGAYEQYF
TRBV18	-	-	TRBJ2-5	TGTGCCAGCTCACCCCAACGACAGCAAGAGACCCAGTACTTC	CASSPQRQQETQYF
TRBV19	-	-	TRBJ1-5	TGTGCCAGTGACTTGGGGGTTCAGCCCCAGCATTTT	CASDLGVQPQHF
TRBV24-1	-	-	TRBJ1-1	TGTGCCACCAGTGATTCCACGGTCACTGAAGCTTTCTTT	CATSDSTVTEAFF
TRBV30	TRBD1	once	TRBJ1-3	TGTGCCTGGACACGACAGGGGGTTGGAAACACCATATATTTT	CAWTRQGVGNTIYF
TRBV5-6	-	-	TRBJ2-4	TGTGCCAGCAGCTTGGAGATTTGGGGGCGCCGTAAAAACATTCAGTACTTC	CASSLEIWGRRKNIQYF
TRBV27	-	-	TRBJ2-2	TGTGCCAGCAGTCCGGACAGCCCCTTTCTTGAAGACACCGGGGAGCTGTTTTTT	CASSPDSPFLEDTGELFF
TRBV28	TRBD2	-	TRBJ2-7	TGTGCCAGCAGCACCCCCGGGGGGGGAAGAGAGCAGTACTTC	CASSTPGGGREQYF
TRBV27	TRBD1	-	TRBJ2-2	TGTGCCAGCAGTTACGGGGACAGGGTCCCCGGGGAGCTGTTTTTT	CASSYGDRVPGELFF
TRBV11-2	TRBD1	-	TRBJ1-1	TGTGCCAGCAGCTGGACAGGGGCGGCGAACACTGAAGCTTTCTTT	CASSWTGAANTEAFF
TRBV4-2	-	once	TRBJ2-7	TGTGCCAGCAGCCCCCGGGACTCCGTCTACGAGCAGTACTTC	CASSPRDSVYEQYF
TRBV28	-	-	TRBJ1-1	TGTGCCAGCAGTCTCGGGCCAGGGGTGAACACTGAAGCTTTCTTT	CASSLGPGVNTEAFF
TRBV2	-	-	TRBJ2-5	TGTGCCAGCAGCTCGGGAAGGGGTAGCGGACACCAAGAGACCCAGTACTTC	CASSSGRGSGHQETQYF
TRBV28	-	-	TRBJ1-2	TGTGCCAGCAGTACAGGCCAGGTCCCCTATGGCTACACCTTC	CASSTGQVPYGYTF
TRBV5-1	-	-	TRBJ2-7	TGCGCCAGCAGCCGAACCGGGACCCTCTACGAGCAGTACTTC	CASSRTGTLYEQYF
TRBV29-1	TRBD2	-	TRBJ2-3	TGCAGCGTGGGACTAGCGGGAGTTGGTGATACGCAGTATTTT	CSVGLAGVGDTQYF
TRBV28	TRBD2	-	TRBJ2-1	TGTGCCAGCAGTCGACTATCCTCTGGCGGGAGGGCCTACAATGAGCAGTTCTTC	CASSRLSSGGRAYNEQFF
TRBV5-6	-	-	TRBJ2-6	TGTGCCAGCAGCTATAGGACAGAGAGCTACGTCCTGACTTTC	CASSYRTESYVLTF
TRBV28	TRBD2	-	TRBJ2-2	TGTGCCAGCACCAGCGGGAGCCCCGGGGAGCTGTTTTTT	CASTSGSPGELFF
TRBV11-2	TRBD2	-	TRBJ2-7	TGTGCCAGCAGCTCCCAGACTAGCGGGAGGCTTTCCGAGCAGTACTTC	CASSSQTSGRLSEQYF
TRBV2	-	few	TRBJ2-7	TGTGCCAGCAGTGAACTCTTATTTAGCTCCTACGAGCAGTACTTC	CASSELLFSSYEQYF
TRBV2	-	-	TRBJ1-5	TGTGCCAGTGGTGAAGACAGCTTAAGCAATCAGCCCCAGCATTTT	CASGEDSLSNQPQHF
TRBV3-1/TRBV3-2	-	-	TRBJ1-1	TGTGCCAGCAGCCACCGACAGAACACTGAAGCTTTCTTT	CASSHRQNTEAFF